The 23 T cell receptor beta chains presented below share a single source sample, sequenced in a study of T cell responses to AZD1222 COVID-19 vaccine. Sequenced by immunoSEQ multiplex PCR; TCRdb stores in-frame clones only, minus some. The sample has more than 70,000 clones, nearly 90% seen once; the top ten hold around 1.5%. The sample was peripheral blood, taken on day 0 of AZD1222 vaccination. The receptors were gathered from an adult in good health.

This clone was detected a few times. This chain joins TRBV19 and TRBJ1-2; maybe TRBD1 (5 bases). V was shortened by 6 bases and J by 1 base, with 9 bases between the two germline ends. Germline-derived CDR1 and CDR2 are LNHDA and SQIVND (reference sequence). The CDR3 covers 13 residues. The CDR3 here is CASRVDSNYGYTF. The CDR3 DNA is TGTGCCAGTAGGGTCGACAGTAACTATGGCTACACCTTC.

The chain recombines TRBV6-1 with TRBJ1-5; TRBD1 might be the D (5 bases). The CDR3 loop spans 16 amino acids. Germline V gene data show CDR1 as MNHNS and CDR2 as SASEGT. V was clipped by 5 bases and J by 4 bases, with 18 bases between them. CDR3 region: CASSKGDGLRNQPQHF. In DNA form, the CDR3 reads TGTGCCAGCAGTAAAGGGGACGGCCTGAGGAATCAGCCCCAGCATTTT.

Here the CDR3 reads CASSLSGSTDTQYF. The CDR3, as DNA: TGTGCCAGCAGCTTGTCCGGTAGCACAGATACGCAGTATTTT. The chain carries TRBV5-4 and TRBJ2-3; D is unclear. Trimming took off 1 base at V and 0 bases at J, with 6 bases between the two ends. Germline values: CDR1 SGHNT, CDR2 YYREEE (reference sequence). The CDR3 is 14 residues long.

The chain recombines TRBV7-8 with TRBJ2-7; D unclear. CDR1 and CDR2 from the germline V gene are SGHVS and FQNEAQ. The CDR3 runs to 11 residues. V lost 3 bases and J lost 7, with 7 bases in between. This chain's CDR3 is CASSFFGEQYF. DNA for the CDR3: TGTGCCAGCAGCTTCTTTGGGGAGCAGTACTTC.

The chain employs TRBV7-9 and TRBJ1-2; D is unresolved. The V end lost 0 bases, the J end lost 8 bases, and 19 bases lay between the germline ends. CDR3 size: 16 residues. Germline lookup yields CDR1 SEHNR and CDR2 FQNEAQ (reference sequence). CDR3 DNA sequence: TGTGCCAGCAGCTTAGCGGGGTCGACACCGACTCAAGGCTACACCTTC. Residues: CASSLAGSTPTQGYTF.

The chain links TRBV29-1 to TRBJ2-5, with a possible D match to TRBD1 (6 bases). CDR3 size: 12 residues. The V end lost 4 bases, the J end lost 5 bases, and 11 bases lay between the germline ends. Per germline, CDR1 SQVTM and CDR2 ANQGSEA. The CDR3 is CSVGGRGETQYF. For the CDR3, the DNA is TGCAGCGTTGGGGGCAGGGGCGAGACCCAGTACTTC.

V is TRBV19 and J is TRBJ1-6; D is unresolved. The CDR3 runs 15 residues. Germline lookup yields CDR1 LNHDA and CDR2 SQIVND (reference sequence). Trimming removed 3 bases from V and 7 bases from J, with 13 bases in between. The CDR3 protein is CASSIYSGNNSPLHF. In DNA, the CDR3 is TGTGCCAGTAGTATCTACAGCGGTAACAATTCACCCCTCCACTTT.

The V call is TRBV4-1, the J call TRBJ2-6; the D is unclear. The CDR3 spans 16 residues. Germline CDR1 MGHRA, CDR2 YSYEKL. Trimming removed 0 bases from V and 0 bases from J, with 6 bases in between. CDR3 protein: CASSQEESSGANVLTF. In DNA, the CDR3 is TGCGCCAGCAGCCAAGAGGAAAGCTCTGGGGCCAACGTCCTGACTTTC.

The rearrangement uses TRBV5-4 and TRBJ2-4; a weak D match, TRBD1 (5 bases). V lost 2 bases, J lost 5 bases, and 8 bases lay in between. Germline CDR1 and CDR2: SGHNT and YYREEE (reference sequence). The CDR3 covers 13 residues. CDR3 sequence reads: CASSFMGQNIQYF. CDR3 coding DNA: TGTGCCAGCAGCTTCATGGGGCAAAACATTCAGTACTTC.

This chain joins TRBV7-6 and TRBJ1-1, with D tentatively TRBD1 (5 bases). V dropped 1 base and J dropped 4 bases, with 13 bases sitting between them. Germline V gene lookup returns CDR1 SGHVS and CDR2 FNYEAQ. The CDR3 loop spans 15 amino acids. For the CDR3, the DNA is TGTGCCAGCAGCTTAGGCGGCGGGGGGAGCACTGAAGCTTTCTTT. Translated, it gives CASSLGGGGSTEAFF.

The CDR3 loop is CASSQGDRGDQPQHF. In DNA form, the CDR3 reads TGTGCCAGCAGCCAAGGGGACAGGGGGGATCAGCCCCAGCATTTT. This chain links TRBV4-2 with TRBJ1-5, with 11 bases that match TRBD1. Germline V lookup: CDR1 LGHNA, CDR2 YNFKEQ. The CDR3 spans 15 residues. V was clipped by 1 base and J by 5 bases; unmatched bases: 1.

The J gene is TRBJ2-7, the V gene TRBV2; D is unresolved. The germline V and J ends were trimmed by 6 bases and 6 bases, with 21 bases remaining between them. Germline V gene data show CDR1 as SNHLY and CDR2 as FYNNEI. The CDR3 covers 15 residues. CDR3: CASRAIGRTTSEQYF. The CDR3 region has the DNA TGTGCCAGCAGGGCCATAGGGCGGACCACATCCGAGCAGTACTTC.

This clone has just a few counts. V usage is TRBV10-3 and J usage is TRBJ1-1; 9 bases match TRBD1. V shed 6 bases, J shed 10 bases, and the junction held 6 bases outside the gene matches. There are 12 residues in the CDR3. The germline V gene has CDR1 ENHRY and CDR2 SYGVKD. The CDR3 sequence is CAIRGTGIGAFF. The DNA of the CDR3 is TGTGCCATCAGGGGGACAGGGATAGGAGCTTTCTTT.

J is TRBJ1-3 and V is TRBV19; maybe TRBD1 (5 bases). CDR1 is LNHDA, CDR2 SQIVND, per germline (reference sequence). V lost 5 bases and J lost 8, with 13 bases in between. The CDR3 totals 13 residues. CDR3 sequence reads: CASSSSPGDTIYF. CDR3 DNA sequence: TGTGCCAGTAGTTCCTCCCCGGGGGACACCATATATTTT.

CDR3 residues: CASSTSGSSDTQYF. The CDR3 DNA is TGTGCCAGCAGCACTAGCGGGAGTAGTGATACGCAGTATTTT. The chain joins TRBV7-2 to TRBJ2-3, with 11 nucleotides matching TRBD2. With V trimmed by 5 bases and J by 6 bases, 4 bases remained unmatched. The CDR3 totals 14 residues. Germline CDR1 SGHTA, CDR2 FQGNSA.

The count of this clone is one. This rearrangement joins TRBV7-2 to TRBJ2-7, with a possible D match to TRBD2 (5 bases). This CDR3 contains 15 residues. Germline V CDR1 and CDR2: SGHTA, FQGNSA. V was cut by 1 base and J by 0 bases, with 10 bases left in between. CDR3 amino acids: CASSLGPGSSYEQYF. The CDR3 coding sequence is TGTGCCAGCAGCTTAGGCCCGGGGTCCTCCTACGAGCAGTACTTC.

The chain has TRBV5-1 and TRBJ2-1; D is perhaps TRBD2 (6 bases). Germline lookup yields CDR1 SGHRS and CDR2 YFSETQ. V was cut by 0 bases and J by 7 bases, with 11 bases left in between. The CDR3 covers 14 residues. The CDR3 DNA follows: TGCGCCAGCAGCTTGGTGCGGGAAGGGAATGAGCAGTTCTTC. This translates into CASSLVREGNEQFF. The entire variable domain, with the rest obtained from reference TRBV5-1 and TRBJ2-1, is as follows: KAGVTQTPRYLIKTRGQQVTLSCSPISGHRSVSWYQQTPGQGLQFLFEYFSETQRNKGNFPGRFSGRQFSNSRSEMNVSTLELGDSALYLCASSLVREGNEQFFGPGTRLTVL.

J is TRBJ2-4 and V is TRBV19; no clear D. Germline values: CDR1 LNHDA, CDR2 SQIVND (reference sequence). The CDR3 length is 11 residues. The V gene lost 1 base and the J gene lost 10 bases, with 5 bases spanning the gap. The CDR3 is CASSIARIQYF. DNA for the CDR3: TGTGCCAGTAGTATAGCTCGAATTCAGTACTTC.

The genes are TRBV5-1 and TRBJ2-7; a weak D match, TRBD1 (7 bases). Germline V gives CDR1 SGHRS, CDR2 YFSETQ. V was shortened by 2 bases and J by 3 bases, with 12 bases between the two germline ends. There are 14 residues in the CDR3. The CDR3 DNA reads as TGCGCCAGCAGCTTTGAGCAGGGGGGCTACGAGCAGTACTTC. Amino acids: CASSFEQGGYEQYF.

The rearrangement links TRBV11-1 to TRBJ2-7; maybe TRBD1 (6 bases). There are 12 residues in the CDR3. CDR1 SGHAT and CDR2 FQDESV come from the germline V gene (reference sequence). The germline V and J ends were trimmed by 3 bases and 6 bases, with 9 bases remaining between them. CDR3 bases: TGTGCCAGCAGCTTCTACAGGGTCGAGCAGTACTTC. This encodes CASSFYRVEQYF.

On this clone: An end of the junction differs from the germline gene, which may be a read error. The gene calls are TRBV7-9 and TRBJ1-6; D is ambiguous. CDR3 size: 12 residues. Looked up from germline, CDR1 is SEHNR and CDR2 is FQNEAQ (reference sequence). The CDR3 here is CASSLADFSLHF. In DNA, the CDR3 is TGTGCCAGCAGCCTAGCGGATTTTTCCCTCCACTTT.

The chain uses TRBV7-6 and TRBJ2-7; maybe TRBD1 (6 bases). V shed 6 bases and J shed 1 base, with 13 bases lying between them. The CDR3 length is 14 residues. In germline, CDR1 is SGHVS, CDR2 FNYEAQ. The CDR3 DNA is TGTGCCAGCAGATATTTACAGGGTTCCTACGAGCAGTACTTC. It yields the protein CASRYLQGSYEQYF. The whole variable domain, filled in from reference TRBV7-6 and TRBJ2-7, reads GAGVSQSPRYKVTKRGQDVALRCDPISGHVSLYWYRQALGQGPEFLTYFNYEAQQDKSGLPNDRFSAERPEGSISTLTIQRTEQRDSAMYRCASRYLQGSYEQYFGPGTRLTVT.

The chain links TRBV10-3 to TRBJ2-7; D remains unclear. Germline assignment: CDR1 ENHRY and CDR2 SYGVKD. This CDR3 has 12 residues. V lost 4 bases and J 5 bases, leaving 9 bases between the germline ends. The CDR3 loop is CAISGLGDEQYF. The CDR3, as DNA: TGTGCCATCAGTGGGCTAGGAGACGAGCAGTACTTC.